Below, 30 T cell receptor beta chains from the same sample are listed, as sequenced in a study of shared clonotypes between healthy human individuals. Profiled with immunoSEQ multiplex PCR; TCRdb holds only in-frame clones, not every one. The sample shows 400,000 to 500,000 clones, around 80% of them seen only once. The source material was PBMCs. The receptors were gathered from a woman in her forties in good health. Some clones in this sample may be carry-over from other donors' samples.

The DNA for the CDR3 is TGCGCCAGCAGCTTGGCGGCTAGCGGGAGTAATGAGCAGTTCTTC. Translating gives CASSLAASGSNEQFF. The chain is built from TRBV5-1 and TRBJ2-1; 10 bases are shared with TRBD2. V lost 0 bases to trimming and J lost 7 bases; unmatched junction nucleotides: 4. Germline CDR1 SGHRS, CDR2 YFSETQ. The CDR3 consists of 15 residues.

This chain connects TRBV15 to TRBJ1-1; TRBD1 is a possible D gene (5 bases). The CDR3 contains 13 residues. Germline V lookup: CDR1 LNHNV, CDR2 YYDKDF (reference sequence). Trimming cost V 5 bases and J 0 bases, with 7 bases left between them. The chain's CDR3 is CATSGGLNTEAFF. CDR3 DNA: TGTGCCACCAGCGGGGGGTTGAACACTGAAGCTTTCTTT.

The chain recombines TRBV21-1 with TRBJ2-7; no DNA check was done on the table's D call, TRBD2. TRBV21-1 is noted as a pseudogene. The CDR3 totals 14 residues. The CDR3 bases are TGTGCCAGCAGCACCCCGGGAGATTCCAACGAGCAGTACTTC. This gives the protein CASSTPGDSNEQYF.

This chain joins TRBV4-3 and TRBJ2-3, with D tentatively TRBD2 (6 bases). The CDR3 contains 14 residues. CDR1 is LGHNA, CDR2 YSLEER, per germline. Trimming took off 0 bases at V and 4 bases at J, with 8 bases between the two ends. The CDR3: CASSQDGGSDTQYF. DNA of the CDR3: TGCGCCAGCAGCCAAGATGGAGGGTCAGATACGCAGTATTTT.

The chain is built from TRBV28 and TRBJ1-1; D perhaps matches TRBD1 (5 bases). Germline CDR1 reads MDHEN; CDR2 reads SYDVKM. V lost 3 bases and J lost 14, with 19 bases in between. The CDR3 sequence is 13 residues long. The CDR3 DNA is TGTGCCAGCAGTTTGGGGCAAACAGCTGAGTGGTTCTTT. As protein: CASSLGQTAEWFF.

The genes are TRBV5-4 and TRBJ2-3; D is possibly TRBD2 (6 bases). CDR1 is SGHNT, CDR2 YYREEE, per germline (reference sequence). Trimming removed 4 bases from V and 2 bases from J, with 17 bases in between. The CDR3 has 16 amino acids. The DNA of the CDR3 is TGTGCCAGCAGCCCCTTGGCGGGAAGTGTCACAGATACGCAGTATTTT. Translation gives CASSPLAGSVTDTQYF.

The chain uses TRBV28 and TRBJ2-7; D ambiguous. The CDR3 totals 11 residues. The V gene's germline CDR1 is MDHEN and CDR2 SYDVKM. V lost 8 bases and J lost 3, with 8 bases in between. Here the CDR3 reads CASGSNYEQYF. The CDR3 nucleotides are TGTGCCAGCGGATCTAACTACGAGCAGTACTTC.

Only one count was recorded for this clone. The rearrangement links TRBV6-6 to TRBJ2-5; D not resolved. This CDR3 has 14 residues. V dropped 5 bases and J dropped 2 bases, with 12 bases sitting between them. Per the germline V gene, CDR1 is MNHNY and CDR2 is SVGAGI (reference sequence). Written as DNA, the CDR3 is TGTGCCAGCAGTGTAAAAGAAGAACAAGAGACCCAGTACTTC. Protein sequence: CASSVKEEQETQYF.

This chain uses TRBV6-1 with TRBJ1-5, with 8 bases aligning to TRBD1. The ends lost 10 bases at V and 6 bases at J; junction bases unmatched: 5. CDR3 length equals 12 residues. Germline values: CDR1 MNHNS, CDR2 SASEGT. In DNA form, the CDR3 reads TGTGCCATACGACAGGGGAGTCAGCCCCAGCATTTT. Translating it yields CAIRQGSQPQHF.

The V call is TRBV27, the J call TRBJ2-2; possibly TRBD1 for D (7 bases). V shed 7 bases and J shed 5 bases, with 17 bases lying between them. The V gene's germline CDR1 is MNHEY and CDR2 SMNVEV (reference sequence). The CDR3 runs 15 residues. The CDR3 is CASKGQLGGTGELFF. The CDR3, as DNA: TGTGCCAGCAAGGGACAGCTAGGAGGGACCGGGGAGCTGTTTTTT.

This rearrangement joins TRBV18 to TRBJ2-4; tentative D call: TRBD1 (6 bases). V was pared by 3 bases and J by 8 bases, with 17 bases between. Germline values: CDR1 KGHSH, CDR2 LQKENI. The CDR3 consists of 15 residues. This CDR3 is CASSPAQGRTDIQYF. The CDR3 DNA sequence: TGTGCCAGCTCACCCGCACAGGGTAGGACGGACATTCAGTACTTC.

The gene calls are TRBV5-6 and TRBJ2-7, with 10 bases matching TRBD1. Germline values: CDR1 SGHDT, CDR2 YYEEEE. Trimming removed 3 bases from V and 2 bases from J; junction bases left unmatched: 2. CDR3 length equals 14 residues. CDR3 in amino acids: CASSSGTGAYEQYF. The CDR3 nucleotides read TGTGCCAGCAGCTCCGGGACAGGGGCCTACGAGCAGTACTTC.

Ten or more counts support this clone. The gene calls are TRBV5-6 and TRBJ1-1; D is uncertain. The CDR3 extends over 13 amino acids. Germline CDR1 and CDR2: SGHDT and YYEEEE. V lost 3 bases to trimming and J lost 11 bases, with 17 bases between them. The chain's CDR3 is CASSSILLSNAFF. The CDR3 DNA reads TGTGCCAGCAGCTCGATCCTACTGAGCAATGCTTTCTTT. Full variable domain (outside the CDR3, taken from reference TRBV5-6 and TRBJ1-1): DAGVTQSPTHLIKTRGQQVTLRCSPKSGHDTVSWYQQALGQGPQFIFQYYEEEERQRGNFPDRFSGHQFPNYSSELNVNALLLGDSALYLCASSSILLSNAFFGQGTRLTVV.

The CDR3 DNA reads TGTGCCAGCAGCGTAGGACCGGAGCTCGACTATGGCTACACCTTC. This gives the protein CASSVGPELDYGYTF. The J gene is TRBJ1-2, the V gene TRBV9; unclear D gene. Trimming left V 0 bases short and J 3 bases short, with 12 bases between. Per germline, CDR1 SGDLS and CDR2 YYNGEE. CDR3 length: 15 residues.

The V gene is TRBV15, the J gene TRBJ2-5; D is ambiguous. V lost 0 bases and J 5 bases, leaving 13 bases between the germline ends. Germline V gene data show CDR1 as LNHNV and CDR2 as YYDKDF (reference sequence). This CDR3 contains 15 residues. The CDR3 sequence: CATSRDRTFSETQYF. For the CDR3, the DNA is TGTGCCACCAGCAGAGATCGTACTTTTTCCGAGACCCAGTACTTC. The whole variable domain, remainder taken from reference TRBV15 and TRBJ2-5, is DAMVIQNPRYQVTQFGKPVTLSCSQTLNHNVMYWYQQKSSQAPKLLFHYYDKDFNNEADTPDNFQSRRPNTSFCFLDIRSPGLGDTAMYLCATSRDRTFSETQYFGPGTRLLVL.

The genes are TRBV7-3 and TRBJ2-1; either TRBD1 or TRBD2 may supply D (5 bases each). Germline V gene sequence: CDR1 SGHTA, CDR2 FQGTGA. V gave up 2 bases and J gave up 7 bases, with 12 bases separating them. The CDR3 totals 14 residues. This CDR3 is CASSLSLEGNEQFF. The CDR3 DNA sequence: TGTGCCAGCAGCTTATCCCTCGAGGGGAATGAGCAGTTCTTC.

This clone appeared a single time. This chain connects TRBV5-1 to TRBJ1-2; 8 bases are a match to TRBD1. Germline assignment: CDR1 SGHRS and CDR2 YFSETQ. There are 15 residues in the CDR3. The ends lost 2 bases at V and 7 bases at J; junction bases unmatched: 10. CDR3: CASSFTSTGGRGYTF. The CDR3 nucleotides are TGCGCCAGCAGCTTTACAAGTACAGGGGGACGTGGCTACACCTTC.

CDR3 nucleotide sequence: TGTGCCAGCAGTTTCCGGCAGGGGGCGGGCGAGCAGTACTTC. Encoded protein: CASSFRQGAGEQYF. The chain recombines TRBV28 with TRBJ2-7; 8 bases agree with TRBD1. This CDR3 contains 14 residues. Losses at the gene ends were 3 bases for V and 6 bases for J; bases not matched to a gene: 7. Germline V gives CDR1 MDHEN, CDR2 SYDVKM.

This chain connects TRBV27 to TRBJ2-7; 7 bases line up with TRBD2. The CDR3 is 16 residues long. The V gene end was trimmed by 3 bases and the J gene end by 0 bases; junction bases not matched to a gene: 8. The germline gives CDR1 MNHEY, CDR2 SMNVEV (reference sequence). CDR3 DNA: TGTGCCAGCAGTTTTGGGCTAGCGGTCCCCTCCTACGAGCAGTACTTC. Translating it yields CASSFGLAVPSYEQYF.

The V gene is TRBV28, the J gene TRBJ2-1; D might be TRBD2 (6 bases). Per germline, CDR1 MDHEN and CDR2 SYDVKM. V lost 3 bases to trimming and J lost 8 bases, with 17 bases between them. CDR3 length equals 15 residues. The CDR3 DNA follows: TGTGCCAGCAGTTTTCAAGCGGGTGGTAGGTATGAGCAGTTCTTC. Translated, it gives CASSFQAGGRYEQFF.

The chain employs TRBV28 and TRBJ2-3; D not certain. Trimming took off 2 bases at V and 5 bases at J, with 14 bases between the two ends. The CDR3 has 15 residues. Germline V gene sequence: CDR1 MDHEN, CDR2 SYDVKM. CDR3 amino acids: CASSLGLFLGDTQYF. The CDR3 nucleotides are TGTGCCAGCAGTTTAGGGCTATTCCTGGGAGATACGCAGTATTTT. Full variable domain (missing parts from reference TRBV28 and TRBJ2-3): DVKVTQSSRYLVKRTGEKVFLECVQDMDHENMFWYRQDPGLGLRLIYFSYDVKMKEKGDIPEGYSVSREKKERFSLILESASTNQTSMYLCASSLGLFLGDTQYFGPGTRLTVL.

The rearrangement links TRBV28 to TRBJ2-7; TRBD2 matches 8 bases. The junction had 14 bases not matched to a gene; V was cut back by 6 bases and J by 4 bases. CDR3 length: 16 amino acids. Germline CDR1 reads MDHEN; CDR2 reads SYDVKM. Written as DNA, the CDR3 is TGTGCCAGCAGCCCCCGGGCGGGAGGTGTGATATACGAGCAGTACTTC. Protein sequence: CASSPRAGGVIYEQYF. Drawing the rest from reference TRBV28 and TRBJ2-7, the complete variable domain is DVKVTQSSRYLVKRTGEKVFLECVQDMDHENMFWYRQDPGLGLRLIYFSYDVKMKEKGDIPEGYSVSREKKERFSLILESASTNQTSMYLCASSPRAGGVIYEQYFGPGTRLTVT.

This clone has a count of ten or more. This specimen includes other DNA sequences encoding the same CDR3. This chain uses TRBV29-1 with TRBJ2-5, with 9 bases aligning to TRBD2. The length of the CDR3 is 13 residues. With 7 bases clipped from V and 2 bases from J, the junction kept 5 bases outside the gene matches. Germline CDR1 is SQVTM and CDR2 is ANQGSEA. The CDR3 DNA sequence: TGCAGCGGAGCCGCGGGGGGGCAAGAGACCCAGTACTTC. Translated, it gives CSGAAGGQETQYF. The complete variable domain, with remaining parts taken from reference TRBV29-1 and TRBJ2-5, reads SAVISQKPSRDICQRGTSLTIQCQVDSQVTMMFWYRQQPGQSLTLIATANQGSEATYESGFVIDKFPISRPNLTFSTLTVSNMSPEDSSIYLCSGAAGGQETQYFGPGTRLLVL.

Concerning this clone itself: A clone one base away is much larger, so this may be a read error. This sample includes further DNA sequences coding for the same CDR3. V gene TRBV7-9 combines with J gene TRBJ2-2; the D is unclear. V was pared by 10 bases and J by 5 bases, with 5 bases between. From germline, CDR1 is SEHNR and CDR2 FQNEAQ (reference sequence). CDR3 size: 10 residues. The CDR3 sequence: CAKDTGELFF. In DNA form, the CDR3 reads TGTGCCAAGGATACCGGGGAGCTGTTTTTT. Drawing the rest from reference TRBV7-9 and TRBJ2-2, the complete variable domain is DTGVSQNPRHKITKRGQNVTFRCDPISEHNRLYWYRQTLGQGPEFLTYFQNEAQLEKSRLLSDRFSAERPKGSFSTLEIQRTEQGDSAMYLCAKDTGELFFGEGSRLTVL.

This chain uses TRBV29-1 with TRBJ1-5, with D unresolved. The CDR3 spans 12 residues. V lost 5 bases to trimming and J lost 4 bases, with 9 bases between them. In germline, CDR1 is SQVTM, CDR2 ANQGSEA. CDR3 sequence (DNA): TGCAGCGTTCAGTCGGGGAATCAGCCCCAGCATTTT. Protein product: CSVQSGNQPQHF.

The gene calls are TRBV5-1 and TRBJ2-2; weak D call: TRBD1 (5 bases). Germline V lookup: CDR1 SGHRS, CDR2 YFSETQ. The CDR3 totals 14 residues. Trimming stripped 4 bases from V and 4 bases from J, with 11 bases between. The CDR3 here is CASSPQGFTGELFF. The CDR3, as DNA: TGCGCCAGCAGCCCCCAGGGTTTCACCGGGGAGCTGTTTTTT.

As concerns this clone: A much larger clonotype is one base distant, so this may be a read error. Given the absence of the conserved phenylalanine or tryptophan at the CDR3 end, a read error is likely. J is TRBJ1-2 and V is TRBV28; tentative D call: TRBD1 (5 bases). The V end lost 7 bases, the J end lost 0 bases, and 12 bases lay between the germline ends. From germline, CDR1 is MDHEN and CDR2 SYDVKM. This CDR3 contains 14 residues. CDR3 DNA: TGTGCCAGCATTCGGGGACTTACTAACTATGGCTACACCCTC. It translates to CASIRGLTNYGYTL.

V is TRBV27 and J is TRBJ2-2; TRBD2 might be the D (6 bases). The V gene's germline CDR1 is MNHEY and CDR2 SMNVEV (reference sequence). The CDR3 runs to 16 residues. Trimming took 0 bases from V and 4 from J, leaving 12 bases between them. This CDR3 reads CASSLSGGGVTGELFF. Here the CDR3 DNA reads TGTGCCAGCAGTTTATCTGGGGGAGGTGTCACCGGGGAGCTGTTTTTT.

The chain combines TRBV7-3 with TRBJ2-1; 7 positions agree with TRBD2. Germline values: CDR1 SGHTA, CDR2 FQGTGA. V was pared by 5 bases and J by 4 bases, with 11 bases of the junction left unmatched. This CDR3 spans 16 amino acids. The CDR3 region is CASSLEGGSRYNEQFF. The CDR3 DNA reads TGTGCCAGCAGCCTCGAGGGCGGGAGTAGGTACAATGAGCAGTTCTTC.

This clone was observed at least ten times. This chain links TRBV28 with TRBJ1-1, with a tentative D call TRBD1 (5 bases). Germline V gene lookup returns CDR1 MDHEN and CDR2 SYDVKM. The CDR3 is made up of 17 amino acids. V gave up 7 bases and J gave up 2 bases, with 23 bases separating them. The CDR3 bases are TGTGCCAGCACACTAGTACCCCCAACGGGGCCTAACACTGAAGCTTTCTTT. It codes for CASTLVPPTGPNTEAFF.